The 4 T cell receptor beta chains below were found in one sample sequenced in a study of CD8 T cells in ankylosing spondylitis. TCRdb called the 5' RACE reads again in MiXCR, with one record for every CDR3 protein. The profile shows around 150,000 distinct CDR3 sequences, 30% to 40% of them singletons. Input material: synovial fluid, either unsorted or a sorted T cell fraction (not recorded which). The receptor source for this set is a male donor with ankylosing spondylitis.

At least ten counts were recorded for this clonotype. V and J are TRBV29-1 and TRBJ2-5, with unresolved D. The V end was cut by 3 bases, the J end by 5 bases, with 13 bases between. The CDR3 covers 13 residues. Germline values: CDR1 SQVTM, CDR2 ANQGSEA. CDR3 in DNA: TGCAGCGTTGAGATTCACCAAGGGGAGACCCAGTACTTC. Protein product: CSVEIHQGETQYF.

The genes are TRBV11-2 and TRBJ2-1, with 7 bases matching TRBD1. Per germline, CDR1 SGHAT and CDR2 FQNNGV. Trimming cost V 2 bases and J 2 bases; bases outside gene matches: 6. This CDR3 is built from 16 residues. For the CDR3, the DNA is TGTGCCAGCAGCTTAACAGTAGGGGGCGCCTACAATGAGCAGTTCTTC. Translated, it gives CASSLTVGGAYNEQFF.

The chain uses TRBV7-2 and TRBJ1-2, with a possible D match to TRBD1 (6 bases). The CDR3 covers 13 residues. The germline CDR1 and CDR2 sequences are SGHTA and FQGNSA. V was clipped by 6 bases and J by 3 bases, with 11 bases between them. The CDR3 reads CASRWYRDYGYTF. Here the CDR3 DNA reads TGTGCCAGCAGATGGTACAGGGACTATGGCTACACCTTC.

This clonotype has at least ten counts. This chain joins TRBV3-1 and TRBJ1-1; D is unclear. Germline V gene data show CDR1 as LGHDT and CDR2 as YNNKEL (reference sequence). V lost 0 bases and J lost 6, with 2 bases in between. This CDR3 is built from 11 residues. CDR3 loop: CASSQESEAFF. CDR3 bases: TGTGCCAGCAGCCAAGAGTCTGAAGCTTTCTTT. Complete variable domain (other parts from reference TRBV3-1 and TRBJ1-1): DTAVSQTPKYLVTQMGNDKSIKCEQNLGHDTMYWYKQDSKKFLKIMFSYNNKELIINETVPNRFSPKSPDKAHLNLHINSLELGDSAVYFCASSQESEAFFGQGTRLTVV.